This T cell receptor (beta chain) was sequenced in a study of PD-L1 blockade in urothelial cancer. Time point denoted: pretreatment peripheral blood. The cohort comprised individuals with locally advanced or metastatic urothelial carcinoma. Assay: immunoSEQ multiplex PCR; the TCRdb copy retains only in-frame clones and omits some. The top ten hold approximately 1.5% of the sample, which has about 95,000 clones, roughly 90% seen once. This CDR3 is 16 amino acids long. Looked up from germline, CDR1 is MDHEN and CDR2 is SYDVKM. Trimming removed 2 bases from V and 0 bases from J; junction bases left unmatched: 3.

This receptor was obtained from a man in his sixties with urothelial cancer. The chain employs TRBV28 and TRBJ2-5; 10 bases agree with TRBD2. The sequences come from PBMCs, collected around atezolizumab (anti-PD-L1) treatment. The CDR3: CASSLGLADHQETQYF. The CDR3 DNA sequence: TGTGCCAGCAGTTTAGGACTAGCGGACCACCAAGAGACCCAGTACTTC. The variable domain in full, with the rest retrieved from reference TRBV28 and TRBJ2-5, is DVKVTQSSRYLVKRTGEKVFLECVQDMDHENMFWYRQDPGLGLRLIYFSYDVKMKEKGDIPEGYSVSREKKERFSLILESASTNQTSMYLCASSLGLADHQETQYFGPGTRLLVL.